The rows below give T cell receptor beta chains drawn from one sample of a study of blood T cell repertoires in COVID-19. TCRdb's copy holds only in-frame clones and misses some; the assay was immunoSEQ multiplex PCR. The data hold some 200,000 clones, with just under 90% observed a single time. Sequencing was done on a sample of peripheral blood. All receptors come from a woman aged 18-29 years who had recovered from COVID-19. The CDR3 runs from the conserved cysteine through the conserved F or W. D genes are given only for firm matches. Size tells how often a clone was seen (once, few, many) or the class of an expanded clone, and some rows leave it out.

clone_size	j_call	v_call	d_call	cdr3_aa	cdr3_nt
-	TRBJ2-7	TRBV7-3	TRBD1	CASSPGTGASYEQYF	TGTGCCAGCAGCCCCGGGACAGGGGCGTCCTACGAGCAGTACTTC
-	TRBJ2-3	TRBV2	TRBD2	CASSEPSGPTDTQYF	TGTGCCAGCAGTGAGCCTAGCGGGCCCACAGATACGCAGTATTTT
-	TRBJ2-7	TRBV6-1	TRBD1	CASSEGIQGAPYEQYF	TGTGCCAGCAGTGAAGGGATACAGGGGGCCCCATACGAGCAGTACTTC
-	TRBJ2-7	TRBV5-4	-	CASSFDQGTASEQYF	TGTGCCAGCAGCTTTGACCAGGGCACAGCATCCGAGCAGTACTTC
-	TRBJ1-4	TRBV14	TRBD1	CASSHKQGAYEKLFF	TGTGCCAGCAGCCATAAACAGGGGGCTTACGAAAAACTGTTTTTT
-	TRBJ1-6	TRBV12-3/TRBV12-4	-	CASTRTDSPLHF	TGTGCCAGCACCCGTACGGATTCACCCCTCCACTTT
-	TRBJ1-1	TRBV11-2	TRBD1	CASSPDRGGPNTEAFF	TGTGCCAGCAGCCCAGACAGGGGGGGACCGAACACTGAAGCTTTCTTT
-	TRBJ1-4	TRBV9	-	CASSVELPGRGEKLFF	TGTGCCAGCAGCGTAGAGCTACCGGGTAGAGGAGAAAAACTGTTTTTT
-	TRBJ1-5	TRBV24-1	-	CATSPTGRGNQPQHF	TGTGCCACCAGCCCCACAGGCAGGGGCAATCAGCCCCAGCATTTT
-	TRBJ2-1	TRBV25-1	TRBD1	CASSTRQGATYNEQFF	TGTGCCAGCAGTACCCGACAGGGCGCTACCTACAATGAGCAGTTCTTC
-	TRBJ1-1	TRBV4-2	-	CASSQDPGTEAFF	TGTGCCAGCAGCCAAGATCCCGGCACTGAAGCTTTCTTT
-	TRBJ1-4	TRBV19	TRBD1	CASRPGQTTNEKLFF	TGTGCCAGTAGACCGGGACAGACAACTAATGAAAAACTGTTTTTT
-	TRBJ2-2	TRBV18	TRBD1	CASSPVRQGASTANTGELFF	TGTGCCAGCTCTCCCGTAAGACAGGGAGCCTCGACTGCGAACACCGGAGAGCTGTTTTTT
-	TRBJ1-2	TRBV7-9	-	CASSSPGVNYGYTF	TGTGCCAGCAGCTCGCCAGGGGTGAACTATGGCTACACCTTC
-	TRBJ2-1	TRBV5-4	-	CASSLGLEVYNEQFF	TGTGCCAGCAGCTTGGGACTAGAAGTCTACAATGAGCAGTTCTTC
-	TRBJ1-1	TRBV7-8	-	CASSAGGVWTEAFF	TGTGCCAGCAGCGCCGGGGGGGTATGGACTGAAGCTTTCTTT
-	TRBJ2-5	TRBV5-4	TRBD2	CASSLGGLAVLGTQYF	TGTGCCAGCAGCTTGGGGGGACTAGCGGTCCTCGGAACCCAGTACTTC
-	TRBJ2-4	TRBV18	TRBD1	CASSLLSGTGIHIQYF	TGTGCCAGCTCACTCCTTTCCGGGACAGGGATACACATTCAGTACTTC
-	TRBJ1-2	TRBV4-3	-	CASSQAGPPGDGYTF	TGCGCCAGCAGCCAAGCAGGCCCCCCGGGAGATGGCTACACCTTC
-	TRBJ1-5	TRBV5-6	TRBD1	CASSRTGGGGGNQPQHF	TGTGCCAGCAGCCGCACAGGGGGTGGAGGTGGCAATCAGCCCCAGCATTTT
-	TRBJ1-6	TRBV7-2	-	CASSSSGGSPLHF	TGTGCCAGCAGCTCTAGCGGCGGATCACCCCTCCACTTT
-	TRBJ2-7	TRBV2	-	CASSASSYEQYF	TGTGCCAGCAGTGCTAGCTCCTACGAGCAGTACTTC
-	TRBJ2-3	TRBV2	TRBD1	CASTRDRGTDTQYF	TGTGCCAGCACCCGGGACAGAGGCACAGATACGCAGTATTTT
-	TRBJ1-5	TRBV30	-	CAWSTGTYNQPQHF	TGTGCCTGGAGCACCGGGACTTACAATCAGCCCCAGCATTTT
-	TRBJ1-1	TRBV27	-	CASSLAGQINTEAFF	TGTGCCAGCAGTTTAGCTGGACAGATAAACACTGAAGCTTTCTTT
-	TRBJ1-2	TRBV2	-	CASSEEGRHGYTF	TGTGCCAGCAGTGAAGAGGGGCGGCATGGCTACACCTTC
-	TRBJ2-1	TRBV6-1	TRBD2	CASSEVRLAGVSSYNEQFF	TGTGCCAGCAGTGAAGTAAGGCTAGCGGGAGTGTCCTCCTACAATGAGCAGTTCTTC
-	TRBJ1-1	TRBV5-5	-	CASSLLSESTEAFF	TGTGCCAGCAGCTTGTTATCGGAGAGTACTGAAGCTTTCTTT
-	TRBJ2-1	TRBV4-2	TRBD2	CASSQDHSGMAGEQFF	TGTGCCAGCAGCCAGGACCATAGCGGGATGGCGGGTGAGCAGTTCTTC
-	TRBJ2-5	TRBV12-3/TRBV12-4	-	CASTEGGETQYF	TGTGCCAGCACCGAGGGGGGGGAGACCCAGTACTTC
few	TRBJ1-6	TRBV7-9	-	CASSSNTPYNSPLHF	TGTGCCAGCAGCTCCAATACACCGTATAATTCACCCCTCCACTTT
once	TRBJ2-3	TRBV19	-	CASSTARTTDTQYF	TGTGCCAGTAGTACCGCGAGAACGACAGATACGCAGTATTTT
-	TRBJ1-6	TRBV2	TRBD1	CARDRGGYNSPLHF	TGTGCCAGAGACAGGGGAGGGTACAATTCACCCCTCCACTTT
-	TRBJ2-3	TRBV7-2	-	CASSPGSGTDTQYF	TGTGCCAGCAGCCCGGGTAGCGGCACAGATACGCAGTATTTT
-	TRBJ2-7	TRBV4-1	-	CASSQRTARGEQYF	TGCGCCAGCAGCCAGAGGACAGCGAGGGGCGAGCAGTACTTC
-	TRBJ1-1	TRBV4-2	-	CASSQPAGEGNTEAFF	TGTGCCAGCAGCCAACCGGCAGGGGAGGGGAACACTGAAGCTTTCTTT
-	TRBJ2-3	TRBV21-1	-	CASSKVVAGVPDTQYF	TGTGCCAGCAGCAAAGTGGTAGCGGGAGTCCCAGATACGCAGTATTTT
-	TRBJ1-1	TRBV4-1	TRBD1	CASSQEPPLAGTVKAFF	TGCGCCAGCAGCCAAGAACCTCCCCTGGCAGGGACAGTTAAAGCTTTCTTT
-	TRBJ2-2	TRBV5-6	-	CASNPTGNTGELFF	TGTGCCAGCAACCCGACAGGGAACACCGGGGAGCTGTTTTTT
-	TRBJ1-2	TRBV3-1/TRBV3-2	-	CASSQENEGANYGYTF	TGTGCCAGCAGCCAAGAAAACGAGGGGGCTAACTATGGCTACACCTTC
-	TRBJ1-1	TRBV2	-	CASSPTGSRTEAFF	TGTGCCAGCAGCCCAACCGGGAGCCGGACTGAAGCTTTCTTT
-	TRBJ1-4	TRBV24-1	-	CATSDSGTTNEKLFF	TGTGCCACCAGTGACTCCGGGACAACTAATGAAAAACTGTTTTTT
-	TRBJ2-7	TRBV24-1	-	CATATGGLDEQYF	TGTGCCACCGCCACGGGGGGCCTAGACGAGCAGTACTTC
once	TRBJ2-5	TRBV15	TRBD1	CATSRGIQGGETQYF	TGTGCCACCAGCAGGGGAATACAGGGGGGAGAGACCCAGTACTTC
-	TRBJ2-1	TRBV20-1	-	CSATDSYREQFF	TGCAGTGCTACTGACAGTTACCGTGAGCAGTTCTTC
-	TRBJ2-3	TRBV19	TRBD2	CASRAGGLAASTDTQYF	TGTGCCAGTCGGGCTGGGGGACTAGCGGCTAGCACAGATACGCAGTATTTT
once	TRBJ2-1	TRBV15	-	CATSRDRGAFVQQFF	TGTGCCACCAGCAGAGATCGGGGGGCGTTCGTCCAGCAGTTCTTC
-	TRBJ2-2	TRBV29-1	-	CSVQGTGELFF	TGCAGCGTCCAGGGAACCGGGGAGCTGTTTTTT
-	TRBJ2-2	TRBV6-1	-	CASSEVGSGTGELFF	TGTGCCAGCAGTGAAGTCGGAAGCGGGACCGGGGAGCTGTTTTTT
-	TRBJ1-2	TRBV27	TRBD1	CASSSMDRGLGGYTF	TGTGCCAGCAGTTCGATGGACAGGGGGCTAGGAGGCTACACCTTC
-	TRBJ2-3	TRBV7-6	TRBD2	CASSLLAGDLDTQYF	TGTGCCAGCAGTCTTCTAGCGGGGGACTTGGATACGCAGTATTTT
-	TRBJ2-3	TRBV27	-	CASSYGHTDTQYF	TGTGCCAGCAGTTACGGACACACAGATACGCAGTATTTT
-	TRBJ1-2	TRBV7-3	-	CASSPGQGLTDGYTF	TGTGCCAGCAGCCCTGGCCAGGGACTTACGGATGGCTACACCTTC
once	TRBJ1-1	TRBV20-1	-	CSAPQNTEAFF	TGCAGTGCTCCCCAGAACACTGAAGCTTTCTTT
-	TRBJ2-7	TRBV5-1	-	CASSLVQSEYEQYF	TGCGCCAGCAGCTTGGTACAGAGTGAGTACGAGCAGTACTTC
once	TRBJ2-7	TRBV4-1	-	CASSQEGGGSYEQYF	TGCGCCAGCAGCCAAGAGGGAGGGGGCTCCTACGAGCAGTACTTC
-	TRBJ2-1	TRBV7-2	-	CASRSPGGQYNEQFF	TGTGCCAGCAGGTCTCCGGGGGGCCAGTACAATGAGCAGTTCTTC
-	TRBJ2-7	TRBV7-3	TRBD2	CASSPTSGGYVQYF	TGTGCCAGCAGTCCTACTAGCGGGGGGTACGTGCAGTACTTC
-	TRBJ1-5	TRBV6-6	-	CASSYSRGNNQPQHF	TGTGCCAGCAGTTACTCGAGAGGGAACAATCAGCCCCAGCATTTT